The present T cell receptor (beta chain) was sequenced within a study of blood T cell repertoires in COVID-19. Across the whole study: Samples taken during acute and convalescent COVID-19 were collected in the United States, Italy and Spain.

Looked up from germline, CDR1 is GTSNPN and CDR2 is SVGIG (reference sequence). Trimming removed 1 base from V and 1 base from J, with 10 bases in between. CDR3 length: 14 residues. Source study methods: Reference gene primer amplification gave nucleated cell count estimates. The data were produced by immunoSEQ multiplex PCR, yet TCRdb's version contains in-frame clones alone and is incomplete. V and J calls and clone size are given by that table; D and trimming were obtained from the DNA. The table includes around 260,000 clones, 80% to 90% detected once. V is TRBV30 and J is TRBJ2-5; D is possibly TRBD2 (5 bases). Specimen: peripheral blood. The clonotype was recovered from a man aged 25 to 40 with active or convalescent COVID-19. CDR3 residues: CAWSGVRGQETQYF. CDR3 coding DNA: TGTGCCTGGAGTGGAGTTCGGGGCCAAGAGACCCAGTACTTC.